This paragraph reports one TCR beta chain. The repertoire was sequenced with immunoSEQ multiplex PCR; TCRdb's copy has only in-frame clones and lacks some. This table has approximately 250,000 clones, approximately 80% appearing once. This entry belongs to a study of blood T cell repertoires in COVID-19. Study summary: Samples taken during acute and convalescent COVID-19 were collected in the United States, Italy and Spain. The analysed material was cDNA or gDNA that came from T cells, B-cell-depleted T cells, or PBMCs.

Germline V gene sequence: CDR1 MNHEY, CDR2 SVGAGI. CDR3 length equals 13 residues. J was trimmed by 13 bases and V by 2 bases; bases with no gene match: 8. The sample consisted of peripheral blood. The chain combines TRBV6-5 with TRBJ2-4; TRBD1 agrees at 7 bases. The TCR comes from a human donor in a cohort sampled during active COVID-19. This chain's CDR3 is CASSYARQGIQYF. The CDR3 DNA is TGTGCCAGCAGTTACGCGCGACAGGGTATCCAGTACTTC.